The entry below gives a single TCR beta chain sequence along with its context. Its antigen is undetermined. The CDR3 sequence is 17 residues long. This specimen comes from a study of Ad26.COV2.S vaccination and SARS-CoV-2 variants. Overall study results and limits: Following vaccination, spike-specific CD8+ and CD4+ T cell responses reportedly exhibited substantial breadth. Vaccine recipients had higher spike-specific TCR breadth than placebo recipients. Analyses of TCR breadth and depth may have underestimated total T cell responses. Across vaccine and placebo recipients, the breadth of non-spike TCRs was similar.

Generated by immunoSEQ multiplex PCR, the TCRdb table keeps only in-frame clones and is missing some. The data hold some 350,000 clones, with around 90% observed a single time. V is TRBV21-1 and J is TRBJ2-1. TRBV21-1 is a listed pseudogene. The receptor comes from a human donor who had recovered from COVID-19. Source: peripheral blood, taken after recovery from COVID-19. CDR3 protein: CASSQKGKGPLPNEQFF. The CDR3 DNA is TGTGCCAGCAGCCAAAAGGGTAAAGGGCCTCTGCCGAATGAGCAGTTCTTC.